This T cell receptor beta chain was recorded in a study of PD-L1 blockade in urothelial cancer. Time point here: pretreatment peripheral blood. V lost 1 base, J lost 3 bases, and 6 bases lay in between. Per germline, CDR1 SEHNR and CDR2 FQNEAQ (reference sequence). The CDR3 runs to 13 residues. Using immunoSEQ multiplex PCR, the repertoire was profiled, and TCRdb retains in-frame clones only, with some absent. This sample carries 40,000 to 50,000 clones, around 80% of them seen once, and the ten largest clones take 3% to 4%. Sequencing used PBMCs, obtained around atezolizumab (anti-PD-L1) treatment. This chain uses TRBV7-9 with TRBJ1-1, with D unresolved. This TCR derives from a man between 65 and 85 years old with urothelial cancer. CDR3 loop: CASSLGAYTEAFF. CDR3 sequence (DNA): TGTGCCAGCAGCTTAGGAGCGTACACTGAAGCTTTCTTT.